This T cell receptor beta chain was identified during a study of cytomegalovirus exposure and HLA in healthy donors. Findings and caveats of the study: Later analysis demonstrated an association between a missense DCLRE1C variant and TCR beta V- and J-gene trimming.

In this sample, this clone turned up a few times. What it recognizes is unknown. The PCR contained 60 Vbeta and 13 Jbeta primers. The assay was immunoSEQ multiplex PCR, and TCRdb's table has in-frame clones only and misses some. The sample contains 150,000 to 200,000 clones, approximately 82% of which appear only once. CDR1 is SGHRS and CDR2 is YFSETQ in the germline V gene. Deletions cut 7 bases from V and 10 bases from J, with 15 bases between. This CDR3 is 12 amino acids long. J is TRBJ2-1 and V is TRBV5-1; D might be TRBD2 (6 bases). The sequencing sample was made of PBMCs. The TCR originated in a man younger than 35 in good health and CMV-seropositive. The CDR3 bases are TGCGCCAGCGCCCTACTAGCTCAGGAGCAGTTCTTC. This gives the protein CASALLAQEQFF. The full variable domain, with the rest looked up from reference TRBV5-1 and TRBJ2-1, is KAGVTQTPRYLIKTRGQQVTLSCSPISGHRSVSWYQQTPGQGLQFLFEYFSETQRNKGNFPGRFSGRQFSNSRSEMNVSTLELGDSALYLCASALLAQEQFFGPGTRLTVL.